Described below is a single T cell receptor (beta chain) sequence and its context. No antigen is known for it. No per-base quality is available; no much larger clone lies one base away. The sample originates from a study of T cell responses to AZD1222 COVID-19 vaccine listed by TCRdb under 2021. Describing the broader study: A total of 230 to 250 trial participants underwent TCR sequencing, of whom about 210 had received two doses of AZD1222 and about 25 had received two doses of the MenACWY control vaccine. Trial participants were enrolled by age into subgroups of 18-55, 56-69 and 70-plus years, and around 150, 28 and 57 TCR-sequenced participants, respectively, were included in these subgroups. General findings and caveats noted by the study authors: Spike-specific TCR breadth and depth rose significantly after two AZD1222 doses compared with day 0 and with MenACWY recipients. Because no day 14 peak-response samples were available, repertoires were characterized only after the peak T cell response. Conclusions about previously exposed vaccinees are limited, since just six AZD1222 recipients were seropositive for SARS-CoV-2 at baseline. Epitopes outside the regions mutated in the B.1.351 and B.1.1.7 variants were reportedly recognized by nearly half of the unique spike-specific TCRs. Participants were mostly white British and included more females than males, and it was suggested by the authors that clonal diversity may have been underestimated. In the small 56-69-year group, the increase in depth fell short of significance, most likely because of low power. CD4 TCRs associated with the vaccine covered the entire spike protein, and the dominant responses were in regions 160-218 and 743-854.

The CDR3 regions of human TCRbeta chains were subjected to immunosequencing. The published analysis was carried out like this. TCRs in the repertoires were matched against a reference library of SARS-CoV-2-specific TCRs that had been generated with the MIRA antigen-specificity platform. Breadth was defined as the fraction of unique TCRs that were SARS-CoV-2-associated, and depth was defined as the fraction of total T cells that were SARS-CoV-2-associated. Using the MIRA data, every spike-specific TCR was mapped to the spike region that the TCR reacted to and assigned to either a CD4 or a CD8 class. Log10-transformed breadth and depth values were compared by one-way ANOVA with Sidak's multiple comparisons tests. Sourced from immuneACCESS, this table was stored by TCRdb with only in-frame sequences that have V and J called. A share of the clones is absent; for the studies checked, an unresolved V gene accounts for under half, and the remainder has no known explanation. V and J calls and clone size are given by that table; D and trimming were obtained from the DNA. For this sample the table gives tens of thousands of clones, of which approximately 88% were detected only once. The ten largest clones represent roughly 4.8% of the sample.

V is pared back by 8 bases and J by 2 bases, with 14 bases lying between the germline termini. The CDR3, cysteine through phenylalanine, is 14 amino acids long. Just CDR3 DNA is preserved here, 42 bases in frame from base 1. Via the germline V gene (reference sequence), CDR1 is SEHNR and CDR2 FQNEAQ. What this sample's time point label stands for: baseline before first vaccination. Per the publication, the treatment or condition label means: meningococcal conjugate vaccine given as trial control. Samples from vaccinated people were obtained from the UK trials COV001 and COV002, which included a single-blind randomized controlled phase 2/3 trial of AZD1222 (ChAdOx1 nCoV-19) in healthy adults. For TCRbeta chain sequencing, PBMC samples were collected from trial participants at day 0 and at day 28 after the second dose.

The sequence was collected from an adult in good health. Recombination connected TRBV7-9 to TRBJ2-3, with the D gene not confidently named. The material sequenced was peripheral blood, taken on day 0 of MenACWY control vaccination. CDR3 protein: CASGQDWNTDTQYF. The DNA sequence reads TGTGCCAGCGGGCAGGATTGGAACACAGATACGCAGTATTTT. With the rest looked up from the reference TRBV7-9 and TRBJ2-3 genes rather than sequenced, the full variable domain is DTGVSQNPRHKITKRGQNVTFRCDPISEHNRLYWYRQTLGQGPEFLTYFQNEAQLEKSRLLSDRFSAERPKGSFSTLEIQRTEQGDSAMYLCASGQDWNTDTQYFGPGTRLTVL.